The 24 T cell receptor beta chains below all came from one sample that was sequenced in a study of blood T cell repertoires in COVID-19. Here immunoSEQ multiplex PCR was the method, and the copy in TCRdb shows in-frame clones only, minus some. The sample has 60,000 to 85,000 clones, around 90% seen once; the top ten hold roughly 1.5%. Material: peripheral blood. All receptors come from a man aged 50 to 59 with acute or convalescent COVID-19.

This chain joins TRBV28 and TRBJ1-2; D not certain. This CDR3 spans 11 amino acids. The V gene lost 7 bases and the J gene lost 3 bases, with 6 bases spanning the gap. Germline V gene data show CDR1 as MDHEN and CDR2 as SYDVKM. The CDR3 DNA reads TGTGCCAGCAACAGTCACTATGGCTACACCTTC. It encodes CASNSHYGYTF.

The chain couples TRBV4-2 to TRBJ1-1; no clear D. V lost 3 bases and J 6 bases, leaving 20 bases between the germline ends. The CDR3 covers 16 residues. The germline V gene encodes CDR1 LGHNA and CDR2 YNFKEQ. The CDR3 reads CASSHSPRVGGAEAFF. The CDR3 DNA follows: TGTGCCAGCAGCCACTCCCCGAGGGTGGGCGGCGCTGAAGCTTTCTTT.

The chain uses TRBV30 and TRBJ2-3, with D maybe TRBD1 (6 bases). The CDR3 spans 13 residues. The ends were cut back, 4 bases at V and 2 bases at J, with 10 bases in the middle. The germline V gene has CDR1 GTSNPN and CDR2 SVGIG (reference sequence). The CDR3, as DNA: TGTGCCTGGATGCAGGGGCCCACAGATACGCAGTATTTT. Translated: CAWMQGPTDTQYF.

This chain connects TRBV27 to TRBJ1-2; perhaps TRBD1 as D (5 bases). Trimming removed 4 bases at V and 7 bases at J, with 10 bases between. This CDR3 region has 12 residues. Germline V gene sequence: CDR1 MNHEY, CDR2 SMNVEV (reference sequence). The CDR3 here is CASSSRVGGYTF. For the CDR3, the DNA is TGTGCCAGCAGTTCCAGGGTTGGTGGCTACACCTTC.

The CDR3 DNA is TGTGCCAGCAGTTTGGACAGGCCCCGGGGCTACACCTTC. Its protein product is CASSLDRPRGYTF. This sequence joins TRBV28 and TRBJ1-2; TRBD1 aligns across 7 bases. V lost 3 bases, J lost 8 bases, and 6 bases stayed unmatched. Germline V gives CDR1 MDHEN, CDR2 SYDVKM. The CDR3 has 13 residues.

In its sample, this clone was seen a few times. V and J are TRBV27 and TRBJ2-3; 13 nucleotides align to TRBD2. Losses at the gene ends were 5 bases for V and 5 bases for J; bases not matched to a gene: 10. The CDR3 consists of 17 residues. CDR1 and CDR2 from the germline V gene are MNHEY and SMNVEV (reference sequence). In DNA form, the CDR3 reads TGTGCCAGCAGTACAGCAGCCGGACTAGCGGGAGTAGATACGCAGTATTTT. Its protein is CASSTAAGLAGVDTQYF.

The chain combines TRBV7-2 with TRBJ2-1; a weak D match, TRBD2 (5 bases). Trimming shortened V by 1 base and J by 16 bases, and 14 bases separated the two germline ends. Germline V gene sequence: CDR1 SGHTA, CDR2 FQGNSA. This CDR3 comprises 12 residues. The CDR3 region is CASSLGRGFEFF. The CDR3 DNA reads TGTGCCAGCAGCTTAGGACGGGGTTTTGAATTCTTC.

This chain connects TRBV5-1 to TRBJ2-3, with TRBD2 matching over 10 bases. The CDR3 length is 16 residues. V lost 4 bases to trimming and J lost 1 base; unmatched junction nucleotides: 6. The germline gives CDR1 SGHRS, CDR2 YFSETQ. CDR3 nucleotide sequence: TGCGCCAGCAGCAGCCTAGCGGGAGTGGGCACAGATACGCAGTATTTT. Translated: CASSSLAGVGTDTQYF.

This clone has just a few counts. V is TRBV9 and J is TRBJ1-5, with D tentatively TRBD1 (5 bases). Trimming shortened V by 4 bases and J by 2 bases, and 10 bases separated the two germline ends. In germline, CDR1 is SGDLS, CDR2 YYNGEE. The CDR3 contains 14 residues. The CDR3 DNA follows: TGTGCCAGCAGCCCGTGGGGGGGCAATCAGCCCCAGCATTTT. The encoded protein is CASSPWGGNQPQHF.

V and J are TRBV5-1 and TRBJ2-2, with a weak D call TRBD1 (6 bases). Germline loops: CDR1 SGHRS, CDR2 YFSETQ. V was cut by 6 bases and J by 0 bases, with 12 bases left in between. The CDR3 runs to 15 residues. CDR3 sequence (DNA): TGCGCCAGCATATCGGACAGCCCGAACACCGGGGAGCTGTTTTTT. Translated: CASISDSPNTGELFF.

J is TRBJ2-2 and V is TRBV7-9; 7 bases map to TRBD1. This CDR3 is 15 amino acids long. J was trimmed by 6 bases and V by 5 bases; bases with no gene match: 9. From germline, CDR1 is SEHNR and CDR2 FQNEAQ (reference sequence). The CDR3 DNA reads as TGTGCCAGCAGCCCCGACAGGGTTCACCCCGGGGAGCTGTTTTTT. Amino acid sequence: CASSPDRVHPGELFF.

V gene TRBV3-1 (or the pseudogene TRBV3-2) combines with J gene TRBJ1-3; D call uncertain. CDR1 LGHDT and CDR2 YNNKEL come from the germline V gene (reference sequence). The ends were cut back, 4 bases at V and 2 bases at J, with 3 bases in the middle. This CDR3 has 12 residues. DNA of the CDR3: TGTGCCAGCAGCCCCACTGGAAACACCATATATTTT. Translated: CASSPTGNTIYF.

This chain uses TRBV9 with TRBJ1-3, with D perhaps TRBD1 (5 bases). CDR3 length: 16 residues. Germline V gene sequence: CDR1 SGDLS, CDR2 YYNGEE. The V end lost 2 bases, the J end lost 3 bases, and 15 bases lay between the germline ends. CDR3 bases: TGTGCCAGCAGCGTGTCCGGAGGGGCCTTTGGAAACACCATATATTTT. Translation: CASSVSGGAFGNTIYF.

The genes are TRBV7-3 and TRBJ2-1; no firm D call. V gave up 5 bases and J gave up 9 bases, with 14 bases separating them. Germline V CDR1 and CDR2: SGHTA, FQGTGA. The CDR3 totals 13 residues. CDR3 region: CASSPRGQIEQFF. The DNA of the CDR3 is TGTGCCAGCAGCCCCCGAGGCCAGATTGAGCAGTTCTTC.

This chain links TRBV7-9 with TRBJ2-7, with D possibly being TRBD2 (5 bases). Trimming pared 8 bases from V and 4 bases from J, leaving 12 bases between. Germline V gene data show CDR1 as SEHNR and CDR2 as FQNEAQ (reference sequence). The CDR3 loop spans 12 amino acids. The CDR3 loop reads CASGRTEYEQYF. The DNA of the CDR3 is TGTGCCAGCGGCCGGACTGAATACGAGCAGTACTTC.

This clone was found once. The chain is built from TRBV7-2 and TRBJ1-2, with 7 bases identical to TRBD1. CDR3 size: 17 residues. In germline, CDR1 is SGHTA, CDR2 FQGNSA. The J segment lost 8 bases and the V segment lost 4 bases, leaving 19 bases of the junction unmatched. The CDR3 DNA reads as TGTGCCAGCAGCTCCCCGGGCAGGGGGAACGCGGTCCCCGGCTACACCTTC. Encoded protein: CASSSPGRGNAVPGYTF.

The chain employs TRBV18 and TRBJ2-7; D unresolved. This CDR3 comprises 14 residues. Germline V gene data show CDR1 as KGHSH and CDR2 as LQKENI. Deletions cut 2 bases from V and 3 bases from J, with 11 bases between. The CDR3 bases are TGTGCCAGCTCACCATATGGCCAACACTACGAGCAGTACTTC. Its translation is CASSPYGQHYEQYF.

This clone was seen a handful of times. The chain uses TRBV18 and TRBJ2-7; a weak D match, TRBD1 (6 bases). Trimming left V 2 bases short and J 6 bases short, with 17 bases between. The germline gives CDR1 KGHSH, CDR2 LQKENI. The CDR3 covers 15 residues. The CDR3 region has the DNA TGTGCCAGCTCACCATCTGGACAGACAACGGGCGAGCAGTACTTC. This sequence encodes CASSPSGQTTGEQYF.

The CDR3 DNA sequence: TGTGCCAGCAGGGGACAGGCATTCACCGGGGAGCTGTTTTTT. It codes for CASRGQAFTGELFF. The chain is built from TRBV28 and TRBJ2-2, with TRBD1 matching over 8 bases. V shed 6 bases and J 4 bases; nucleotides not matched to a gene: 4. The germline V gene has CDR1 MDHEN and CDR2 SYDVKM. This CDR3 is built from 14 residues.

This chain joins TRBV28 and TRBJ2-3; 8 bases are shared with TRBD1. Germline V gives CDR1 MDHEN, CDR2 SYDVKM. This CDR3 comprises 15 residues. The junction had 7 bases not matched to a gene; V was cut back by 7 bases and J by 1 base. CDR3: CASNKVDRGTDTQYF. As DNA, the CDR3 is TGTGCCAGCAACAAAGTGGACAGGGGCACAGATACGCAGTATTTT.

This clone turned up a few times. The rearrangement links TRBV7-9 to TRBJ1-1; 9 positions match TRBD1. Germline CDR1 and CDR2: SEHNR and FQNEAQ (reference sequence). The CDR3 length is 14 residues. J was trimmed by 4 bases and V by 4 bases; bases with no gene match: 4. This CDR3 is CASSSRQGGTEAFF. In DNA form, the CDR3 reads TGTGCCAGCAGCTCGAGACAGGGGGGCACTGAAGCTTTCTTT.

The chain carries TRBV19 and TRBJ2-5; possibly TRBD2 for D (7 bases). V gave up 1 base and J gave up 4 bases, with 13 bases separating them. This CDR3 has 15 residues. The germline V gene encodes CDR1 LNHDA and CDR2 SQIVND (reference sequence). CDR3 in DNA: TGTGCCAGTAGTATAGGGTACGGGGGGCCAGAGACCCAGTACTTC. Translating it yields CASSIGYGGPETQYF.

This rearrangement joins TRBV28 to TRBJ2-7; TRBD2 matches 8 bases. The V gene end was trimmed by 1 base and the J gene end by 3 bases; junction bases not matched to a gene: 11. Germline loops: CDR1 MDHEN, CDR2 SYDVKM. The CDR3 extends over 17 amino acids. CDR3 sequence: CASSLLSGGRGIYEQYF. In DNA form, the CDR3 reads TGTGCCAGCAGTTTATTGTCGGGGGGGCGCGGGATCTACGAGCAGTACTTC.

CDR3 residues: CASSSDTSGGVYNSPLHF. The CDR3 DNA reads TGTGCCAGCAGTTCGGACACCTCCGGAGGGGTATATAATTCACCCCTCCACTTT. This chain uses TRBV27 with TRBJ1-6, with TRBD1 as a possible D gene (5 bases). This CDR3 region has 18 residues. V lost 4 bases and J 4 bases, leaving 20 bases between the germline ends. Germline V gene lookup returns CDR1 MNHEY and CDR2 SMNVEV (reference sequence).